Following are 22 T cell receptor beta chains from one sample sequenced in a study of CD8 T cells in Susac syndrome. Reverse transcription of about 0.45 to 1 ug RNA used random hexamers. TCRdb reanalysed the immunoSEQ multiplex PCR reads using MiXCR and keeps one entry per CDR3 protein. The table has approximately 190,000 distinct CDR3 sequences, more than 85% seen once. Input material: CD8+ T cells from PBMCs. These receptors originate from a human donor with Susac syndrome.

This sequence joins TRBV19 and TRBJ1-2; a possible D gene is TRBD1 (5 bases). V was shortened by 6 bases and J by 4 bases, with 9 bases between the two germline ends. The CDR3 is 12 amino acids. Per germline, CDR1 LNHDA and CDR2 SQIVND (reference sequence). CDR3 protein: CASRTDTYGYTF. CDR3 nucleotide sequence: TGTGCCAGTAGGACAGACACCTATGGCTACACCTTC. The whole variable domain, filled in from reference TRBV19 and TRBJ1-2, reads DGGITQSPKYLFRKEGQNVTLSCEQNLNHDAMYWYRQDPGQGLRLIYYSQIVNDFQKGDIAEGYSVSREKKESFPLTVTSAQKNPTAFYLCASRTDTYGYTFGSGTRLTVV.

The DNA for the CDR3 is TGTGCCAGCAGTCGGGGACTAGCGATGAACACCGGGGAGCTGTTTTTT. This translates into CASSRGLAMNTGELFF. This chain joins TRBV7-3 and TRBJ2-2, with 10 bases matching TRBD2. The CDR3 extends over 16 amino acids. Germline V gives CDR1 SGHTA, CDR2 FQGTGA. After removal of 6 bases from V and 1 base from J, the junction contained 5 bases not matched to a gene.

The chain combines TRBV7-8 with TRBJ2-1; 11 nucleotides match TRBD2. V gave up 6 bases and J gave up 5 bases; unmatched junction bases: 12. The germline gives CDR1 SGHVS, CDR2 FQNEAQ. The CDR3 consists of 17 residues. Here the CDR3 DNA reads TGTGCCAGCAGTTCGACCTTAGCGGGAGGGCCGGACAATGAGCAGTTCTTC. It is translated as CASSSTLAGGPDNEQFF.

The chain uses TRBV9 and TRBJ1-2; the D gene is possibly TRBD1 (5 bases). The V end lost 5 bases, the J end lost 4 bases, and 9 bases lay between the germline ends. CDR3 length equals 12 residues. Per germline, CDR1 SGDLS and CDR2 YYNGEE. CDR3 protein: CASRDTGYGYTF. The DNA for the CDR3 is TGTGCCAGCAGGGACACGGGCTATGGCTACACCTTC.

A few counts support this clonotype. V is TRBV7-9 and J is TRBJ2-7; D is perhaps TRBD2 (5 bases). This CDR3 spans 14 amino acids. The germline CDR1 and CDR2 sequences are SEHNR and FQNEAQ (reference sequence). The germline V and J ends were trimmed by 3 bases and 0 bases, with 9 bases remaining between them. This CDR3 is CASSLKGSSYEQYF. CDR3 DNA: TGTGCCAGCAGCTTGAAAGGGAGCTCCTACGAGCAGTACTTC.

This chain joins TRBV23-1 and TRBJ2-1; 11 nucleotides align to TRBD2. TRBV23-1 is noted as an ORF with a role that remains uncertain. The CDR3 contains 15 residues. J gave up 7 bases and V 6 bases, and 8 bases lay outside the gene matches. The CDR3, as DNA: TGCGCCAGCAGCCCAACTAGCGGGAGTTTGAATGAGCAGTTCTTC. Translating gives CASSPTSGSLNEQFF.

In its sample, this clonotype was seen once. CDR3 bases: TGTGCCAGCAGCTTAAACGATCTAGCCACCTACGAGCAGTACTTC. Encoded protein: CASSLNDLATYEQYF. V and J are TRBV7-6 and TRBJ2-7; D perhaps matches TRBD2 (5 bases). The CDR3 is 15 residues long. From germline, CDR1 is SGHVS and CDR2 FNYEAQ. Trimming shortened V by 2 bases and J by 2 bases, and 13 bases separated the two germline ends.

Here the CDR3 reads CASSQRYGGGLYNEQFF. CDR3 DNA sequence: TGTGCCAGCAGCCAACGTTACGGGGGGGGCCTCTACAATGAGCAGTTCTTC. The J gene is TRBJ2-1, the V gene TRBV4-2; 8 bases match TRBD2. V gave up 2 bases and J gave up 3 bases; unmatched junction bases: 9. The CDR3 covers 17 residues. Germline assignment: CDR1 LGHNA and CDR2 YNFKEQ.

This clonotype was seen once. This chain links TRBV3-1 with TRBJ1-3; D remains ambiguous. Trimming took 0 bases from V and 0 from J, leaving 6 bases between them. The germline CDR1 and CDR2 sequences are LGHDT and YNNKEL (reference sequence). CDR3 size: 15 residues. CDR3 loop: CASSQDGGSGNTIYF. CDR3 DNA: TGTGCCAGCAGCCAAGATGGTGGCTCTGGAAACACCATATATTTT.

The chain is built from TRBV27 and TRBJ2-1; D possibly corresponds to TRBD2 (8 bases). Germline loops: CDR1 MNHEY, CDR2 SMNVEV (reference sequence). CDR3 size: 16 residues. Trimming left V 5 bases short and J 2 bases short, with 16 bases between. The CDR3 coding sequence is TGTGCCAGCAGTATAGCGGGACAGATGACCTACAATGAGCAGTTCTTC. It is translated as CASSIAGQMTYNEQFF.

The chain has TRBV9 and TRBJ1-2, with D maybe TRBD1 (6 bases). V was pared by 3 bases and J by 0 bases, with 24 bases between. The CDR3 consists of 19 residues. Per germline, CDR1 SGDLS and CDR2 YYNGEE. CDR3 region: CASSGAITGQHSANYGYTF. In nucleotides, the CDR3 is TGTGCCAGCAGCGGAGCAATTACTGGACAGCACTCAGCTAACTATGGCTACACCTTC.

The rearrangement joins TRBV12-3 or TRBV12-4 to TRBJ2-2, with 11 bases identical to TRBD2. V lost 5 bases to trimming and J lost 5 bases; unmatched junction nucleotides: 4. The CDR3 runs to 15 residues. The CDR3 DNA sequence: TGTGCCAGCAGTCTGACTAGCGGGGAGACCGGGGAGCTGTTTTTT. This gives the protein CASSLTSGETGELFF.

The chain has TRBV4-1 and TRBJ1-1; D uncertain. The CDR3 spans 14 residues. CDR1 and CDR2 (germline): MGHRA, YSYEKL. Trimming shortened V by 5 bases and J by 2 bases, and 12 bases separated the two germline ends. The CDR3 protein is CASSDSEENTEAFF. In nucleotides, the CDR3 is TGCGCCAGCAGCGACTCAGAGGAAAACACTGAAGCTTTCTTT.

The chain joins TRBV27 to TRBJ1-2; TRBD1 might be the D (6 bases). The V end was cut by 7 bases, the J end by 6 bases, with 9 bases between. Looked up from germline, CDR1 is MNHEY and CDR2 is SMNVEV (reference sequence). The CDR3 loop spans 11 amino acids. The CDR3 DNA sequence: TGTGCCAGCAAAGGGGGGCATGGCTACACCTTC. Its translation is CASKGGHGYTF.

The CDR3: CASSLFSPRDSGANVLTF. CDR3 coding DNA: TGTGCCAGCAGCTTATTTTCCCCGCGGGACTCTGGGGCCAACGTCCTGACTTTC. This chain joins TRBV7-3 and TRBJ2-6; D might be TRBD2 (6 bases). This CDR3 is 18 amino acids long. The V and J ends lost 2 bases and 0 bases respectively, with 14 bases between them. Germline CDR1 and CDR2: SGHTA and FQGTGA.

The chain employs TRBV27 and TRBJ1-5; D not resolved. CDR3 size: 14 residues. The germline CDR1 and CDR2 sequences are MNHEY and SMNVEV (reference sequence). Trimming stripped 7 bases from V and 2 bases from J, with 12 bases between. In DNA form, the CDR3 reads TGTGCCAGCAAGGAGGGCTTAGGCAATCAGCCCCAGCATTTT. As protein: CASKEGLGNQPQHF.

The sample holds one count of this clonotype. The chain is built from TRBV20-1 and TRBJ2-5, with TRBD2 identical over 10 bases. The CDR3 has 16 residues. Trimming at V came to 4 bases and at J to 5 bases, leaving 13 bases not matched to a gene. In germline, CDR1 is DFQATT, CDR2 SNEGSKA (reference sequence). CDR3 amino acids: CSAKMNSGGFLETQYF. The CDR3 DNA follows: TGCAGTGCTAAGATGAATAGCGGGGGGTTCTTGGAGACCCAGTACTTC.

V usage is TRBV5-6 and J usage is TRBJ1-1, with unresolved D. This CDR3 contains 13 residues. The V end lost 2 bases, the J end lost 3 bases, and 8 bases lay between the germline ends. CDR1 and CDR2 (germline): SGHDT, YYEEEE. The CDR3 region is CASSLELDTEAFF. CDR3 nucleotide sequence: TGTGCCAGCAGCTTAGAACTAGACACTGAAGCTTTCTTT. Looking up the rest from reference TRBV5-6 and TRBJ1-1 gives the full variable domain: DAGVTQSPTHLIKTRGQQVTLRCSPKSGHDTVSWYQQALGQGPQFIFQYYEEEERQRGNFPDRFSGHQFPNYSSELNVNALLLGDSALYLCASSLELDTEAFFGQGTRLTVV.

The rearrangement joins TRBV28 to TRBJ1-5; 7 positions agree with TRBD1. The CDR3 runs to 14 residues. Trimming took 7 bases from V and 6 from J; bases not matched to a gene: 9. From germline, CDR1 is MDHEN and CDR2 SYDVKM. In nucleotides, the CDR3 is TGTGCCAGCATATTGACAGGGATAGGTCAGCCCCAGCATTTT. Translated, it gives CASILTGIGQPQHF.

The rearrangement uses TRBV6-5 and TRBJ2-1; 12 bases match TRBD2. The CDR3 is 15 residues long. Unmatched junction bases numbered 3, after V lost 5 bases and J lost 4 bases. The germline V gene has CDR1 MNHEY and CDR2 SVGAGI. The CDR3 DNA follows: TGTGCCAGCAGTCAACTAGCGGGGGGATACAATGAGCAGTTCTTC. It translates to CASSQLAGGYNEQFF.

CDR3 sequence reads: CSVGQGAIGYTF. The CDR3 DNA reads as TGCAGCGTTGGGCAGGGGGCGATTGGCTACACCTTC. The chain uses TRBV29-1 and TRBJ1-2, with TRBD1 identical over 8 bases. The CDR3 runs 12 residues. J lost 7 bases, V lost 4 bases, and 5 bases had no gene match. Germline values: CDR1 SQVTM, CDR2 ANQGSEA.

The chain uses TRBV7-9 and TRBJ2-3, with D hard to call. Trimming left V 4 bases short and J 0 bases short, with 8 bases between. Germline CDR1 is SEHNR and CDR2 is FQNEAQ (reference sequence). The CDR3 loop spans 14 amino acids. The CDR3 DNA is TGTGCCAGCAGCTCGGACGGTAGCACAGATACGCAGTATTTT. Its protein product is CASSSDGSTDTQYF.